This entry concerns a single T cell receptor (beta chain). Its cognate antigen has yet to be identified. Base-call qualities are not available, and no considerably larger clone is one nucleotide away. The donors belonged to the validation cohort of approximately 130 subjects, which was separate from the approximately 700-subject first cohort. The trim is 1 base for V and 6 bases for J, with a gap of 7 bases between the germline ends. The CDR3 measures 13 amino acids from cysteine to phenylalanine. Just the 39-base CDR3 DNA is kept, in frame starting at base 1. Via the germline V gene (reference sequence), CDR1 is SGHKS and CDR2 YYEKEE. These data belong to a study of cytomegalovirus exposure and HLA in healthy donors (dated by TCRdb to 2016 to 2017). Study-wide context: According to a later analysis, the 120 or so validation repertoires were produced on the same platform as the 666 repertoires of the first cohort. High-throughput TCR immunosequencing, statistical association of individual TCRs with disease status, and machine learning were combined to predict cytomegalovirus infection status. The study was designed to test whether signatures of past pathogen exposure could be identified by cataloging public T cell receptors. In addition to the first cohort of 666 subjects, a separate validation cohort of 130 or so different subjects was used.

Here is what the overall study found, with its caveats: The authors suggested that the approach could potentially be generalized to other disease states and immunological phenotypes. A later analysis had no HLA typing for the validation cohort, so co-occurrence there was scored across all 120 or so repertoires. A later analysis found that TCRs clustered in the first cohort also tended to co-occur in the approximately 120 validation repertoires, with more than 90% of cluster scores above 0. In vitro tests confirmed that a few of the cytomegalovirus-associated TCR beta chains recognize cytomegalovirus antigens. In the study, some 160 TCR beta chains were listed as associated with cytomegalovirus. The classifier was reported to diagnose cytomegalovirus status with high specificity and sensitivity in both the original and validation cohorts. Most TCR sequences were observed very rarely across donors, whereas some public TCRs were present in many individuals.

The receptor library was made with the immunoSEQ multiplex PCR assay. Under the source paper's analysis protocol: A statistical classification framework was built for diagnosing cytomegalovirus status from the catalog of TCR beta chain sequences. The source is immuneACCESS, and TCRdb retained only in-frame sequences with V and J called. Part of the clones is not carried over; for the studies checked, unresolved V genes explain less than half of this, and the remainder is unexplained. For V, J and clone size, that table is used; D and trimming come from the DNA. Counted in this sample were 200,000 to 300,000 clones; 70% to 90% of them appeared once. Clones ranked in the top ten supply roughly 1.2% of the sample.

The clonotype was recovered from a woman aged 25 to 39 in good health and CMV-seropositive. Sequenced: PBMCs. The rearranged chain carries TRBV5-5 and TRBJ2-2; the D gene cannot be resolved reliably. The CDR3 in this case is CASSLTPPGELFF. The DNA sequence is TGTGCCAGCAGCTTGACACCCCCCGGGGAGCTGTTTTTT.